This entry concerns a single TCR beta chain. These data come from a study of CD8 T cells in Susac syndrome. After extraction with the RNeasy kit, about 0.5 to 1 ug of the RNA was reverse transcribed using random hexamers. Each CDR3 protein is one row after TCRdb ran MiXCR on the immunoSEQ multiplex PCR reads. The top ten clones hold about 0.087% of a sample with 150,000 to 250,000 distinct CDR3 sequences, about 95% of them seen once. This CDR3 is built from 13 residues. Germline V CDR1 and CDR2: MNHEY, SMNVEV (reference sequence). The J segment lost 12 bases and the V segment lost 6 bases, leaving 11 bases of the junction unmatched. TCR beta sequencing covered blood CD8+ and CD4+ T cells.

This TCR was sampled from a human donor with multiple sclerosis. Specimen: CD4+ T cells from PBMCs. The chain is built from TRBV27 and TRBJ2-3; 8 nucleotides agree with TRBD2. CDR3 in DNA: TGTGCCAGCAGACTCACGCGGGGGGCCCACCAGTATTTT. This encodes CASRLTRGAHQYF.